The T cell receptor beta chain described here comes from a study of long-term antiretroviral therapy in people with HIV. General study results and limits: HIV repertoires had narrower CDR3 length ranges than controls. Clonal expansions arising prior to ART prevailed in the repertoire at every time point. Older ART regimens were possibly in use when the blood was collected between the mid-2000s and the late 2010s.

Germline CDR1 reads SGHVS; CDR2 reads FNYEAQ. V was pared by 3 bases and J by 3 bases, with 9 bases between. The CDR3 loop spans 13 amino acids. As to this clone: Its antigen is undetermined.

The assay used was immunoSEQ (version v3.0), run at survey level. Sequencing targeted roughly 35,000-55,000 T-cell genomes per sample. Sequencing was performed with immunoSEQ multiplex PCR; in TCRdb, only in-frame clones are kept and a portion is missing. In the table there are 20,000 to 25,000 clones, roughly three quarters of which are singletons. The receptor was isolated from a middle-aged woman with HIV. This specimen was unsorted PBMCs, taken about 1.8 years before starting antiretroviral therapy. This chain uses TRBV7-6 with TRBJ2-7; D uncertain. The CDR3 DNA sequence: TGTGCCAGCAGCTTCGGACGGAGCTACGAGCAGTACTTC. Amino acids: CASSFGRSYEQYF.